This T cell receptor (beta chain) was found in a study of OX40 agonist ivuxolimab in advanced cancers. To note about this clone: Its specificity is unknown.

Study results and caveats: Low normalized T-cell clonal expansion also characterized some of the nonresponders. At 0.1 to 3.0 mg/kg, CD4+ and CD8+ blood T cells expanded clonally by week 6. Compared with CD4+, CD8+ T cells on average had more expanded clones. Among the lowest peripheral clonal expansion occurred in 0.1-3.0 mg/kg partial responders.

The repertoire was sequenced with immunoSEQ multiplex PCR; TCRdb's copy has only in-frame clones and lacks some. The table shows tens of thousands of clones, with less than 90% occurring only once. The input for sequencing was CD4+ or CD8+ T cells sorted from blood, taken in a trial of the OX40 agonist ivuxolimab. This clonotype originated in an adult with an advanced solid tumor such as melanoma, head and neck, liver or kidney cancer.

For the CDR3, the DNA is TGTGCCAGCAGCCTGAGAGGGTCACCCCTCCACTTT. Translation: CASSLRGSPLHF. V usage is TRBV14 and J usage is TRBJ1-6; D unresolved. V dropped 4 bases and J dropped 10 bases, with 8 bases sitting between them. The CDR3 contains 12 residues. Looked up from germline, CDR1 is SGHDN and CDR2 is FVKESK.